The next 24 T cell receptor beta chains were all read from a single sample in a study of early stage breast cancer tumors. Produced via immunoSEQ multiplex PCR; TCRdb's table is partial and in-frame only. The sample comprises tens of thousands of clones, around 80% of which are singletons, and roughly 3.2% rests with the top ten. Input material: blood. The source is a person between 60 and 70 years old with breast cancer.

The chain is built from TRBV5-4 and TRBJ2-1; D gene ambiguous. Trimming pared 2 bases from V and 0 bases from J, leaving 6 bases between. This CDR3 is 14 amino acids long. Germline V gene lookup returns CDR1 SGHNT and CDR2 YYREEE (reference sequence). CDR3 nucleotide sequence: TGTGCCAGCAGCTTATCTAGCTCCTACAATGAGCAGTTCTTC. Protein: CASSLSSSYNEQFF.

The CDR3 loop is CASGATPTNEKLFF. DNA for the CDR3: TGTGCCAGCGGAGCAACACCAACTAATGAAAAACTGTTTTTT. The V call is TRBV5-4, the J call TRBJ1-4; D not certain. Germline CDR1 is SGHNT and CDR2 is YYREEE (reference sequence). The CDR3 covers 14 residues. The V end was cut by 7 bases, the J end by 0 bases, with 10 bases between.

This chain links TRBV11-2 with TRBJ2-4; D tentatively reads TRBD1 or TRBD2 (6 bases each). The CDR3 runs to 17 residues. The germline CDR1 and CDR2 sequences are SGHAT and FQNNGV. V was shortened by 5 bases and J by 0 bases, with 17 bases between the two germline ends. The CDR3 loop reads CASSPSLGGSAKNIQYF. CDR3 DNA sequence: TGTGCCAGCAGCCCCAGCCTCGGGGGCTCAGCCAAAAACATTCAGTACTTC.

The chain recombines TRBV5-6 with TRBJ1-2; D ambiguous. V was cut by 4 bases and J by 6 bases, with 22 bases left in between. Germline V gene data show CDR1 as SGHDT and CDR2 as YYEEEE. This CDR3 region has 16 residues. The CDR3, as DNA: TGTGCCAGCAGCAATCTCATTGACCCAAACCGGGATGGCTACACCTTC. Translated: CASSNLIDPNRDGYTF.

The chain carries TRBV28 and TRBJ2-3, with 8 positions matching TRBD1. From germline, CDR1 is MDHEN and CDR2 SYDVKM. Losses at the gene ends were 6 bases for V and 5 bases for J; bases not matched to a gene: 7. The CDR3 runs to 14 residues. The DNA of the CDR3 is TGTGCCAGCAGCTATGACAGGGGACTAGATACGCAGTATTTT. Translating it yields CASSYDRGLDTQYF.

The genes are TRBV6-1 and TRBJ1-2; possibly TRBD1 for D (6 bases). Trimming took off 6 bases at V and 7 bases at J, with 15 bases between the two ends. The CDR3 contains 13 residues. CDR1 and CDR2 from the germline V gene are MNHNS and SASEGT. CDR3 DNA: TGTGCCAGCAGGGCGGCAGGGGTGAGTGGCTACACCTTC. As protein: CASRAAGVSGYTF.

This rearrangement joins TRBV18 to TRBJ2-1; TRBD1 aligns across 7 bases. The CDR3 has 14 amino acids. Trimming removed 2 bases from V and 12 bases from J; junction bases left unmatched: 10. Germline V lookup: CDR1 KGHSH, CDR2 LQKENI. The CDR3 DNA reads TGTGCCAGCTCACCAAGGGGGCCCCCTTCTGCGCAGTTCTTC. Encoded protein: CASSPRGPPSAQFF. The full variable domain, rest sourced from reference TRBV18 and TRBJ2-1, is NAGVMQNPRHLVRRRGQEARLRCSPMKGHSHVYWYRQLPEEGLKFMVYLQKENIIDESGMPKERFSAEFPKEGPSILRIQQVVRGDSAAYFCASSPRGPPSAQFFGPGTRLTVL.

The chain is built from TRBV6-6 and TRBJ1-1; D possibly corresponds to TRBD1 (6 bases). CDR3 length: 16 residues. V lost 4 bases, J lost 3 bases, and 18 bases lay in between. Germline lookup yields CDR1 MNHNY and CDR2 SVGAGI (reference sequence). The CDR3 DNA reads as TGTGCCAGCAGTTTCCCATCCGGGACAATACACACTGAAGCTTTCTTT. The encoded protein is CASSFPSGTIHTEAFF.

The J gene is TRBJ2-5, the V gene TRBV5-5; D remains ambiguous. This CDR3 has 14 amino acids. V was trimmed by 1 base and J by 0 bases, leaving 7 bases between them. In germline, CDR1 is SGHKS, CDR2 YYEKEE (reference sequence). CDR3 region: CASSLLTDQETQYF. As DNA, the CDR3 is TGTGCCAGCAGCTTGTTGACGGACCAAGAGACCCAGTACTTC.

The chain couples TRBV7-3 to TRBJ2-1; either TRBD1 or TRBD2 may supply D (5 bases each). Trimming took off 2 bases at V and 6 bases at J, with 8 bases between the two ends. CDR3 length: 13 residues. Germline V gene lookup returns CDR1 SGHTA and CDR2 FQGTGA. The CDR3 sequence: CASSLQGPNEQFF. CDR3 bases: TGTGCCAGCAGCTTACAGGGACCCAATGAGCAGTTCTTC.

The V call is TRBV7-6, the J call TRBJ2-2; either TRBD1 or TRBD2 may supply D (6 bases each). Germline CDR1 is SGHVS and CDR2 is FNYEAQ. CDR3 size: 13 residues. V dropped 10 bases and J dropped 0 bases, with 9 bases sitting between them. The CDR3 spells CATRGANTGELFF. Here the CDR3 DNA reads TGTGCCACTAGGGGGGCGAACACCGGGGAGCTGTTTTTT. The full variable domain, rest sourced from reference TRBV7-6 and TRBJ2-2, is GAGVSQSPRYKVTKRGQDVALRCDPISGHVSLYWYRQALGQGPEFLTYFNYEAQQDKSGLPNDRFSAERPEGSISTLTIQRTEQRDSAMYRCATRGANTGELFFGEGSRLTVL.

The chain's CDR3 is CASSPSGGASDTQYF. CDR3 sequence (DNA): TGTGCCAGCAGTCCCAGCGGGGGGGCATCAGATACGCAGTATTTT. The chain joins TRBV6-6 to TRBJ2-3, with 10 bases lining up with TRBD2. CDR3 length: 15 residues. Trimming took 5 bases from V and 4 from J; bases not matched to a gene: 6. Germline CDR1 reads MNHNY; CDR2 reads SVGAGI (reference sequence).

The CDR3 nucleotides are TGCGCCAGCAGCTTGGATCGAGAGACCCAGTACTTC. Translating gives CASSLDRETQYF. This chain uses TRBV5-1 with TRBJ2-5; D ambiguous. In germline, CDR1 is SGHRS, CDR2 YFSETQ. The CDR3 has 12 amino acids. Trimming removed 0 bases at V and 4 bases at J, with 4 bases between.

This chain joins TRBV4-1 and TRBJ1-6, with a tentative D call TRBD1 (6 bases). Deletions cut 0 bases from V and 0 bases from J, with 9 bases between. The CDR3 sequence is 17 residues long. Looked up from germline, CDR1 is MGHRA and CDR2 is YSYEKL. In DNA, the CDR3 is TGCGCCAGCAGCCAAGAAGGGGGAAGCTCCTATAATTCACCCCTCCACTTT. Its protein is CASSQEGGSSYNSPLHF.

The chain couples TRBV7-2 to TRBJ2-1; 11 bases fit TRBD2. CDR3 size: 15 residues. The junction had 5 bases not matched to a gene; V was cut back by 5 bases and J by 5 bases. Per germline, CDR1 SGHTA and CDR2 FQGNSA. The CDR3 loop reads CASSLTSGRNNEQFF. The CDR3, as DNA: TGTGCCAGCAGCCTCACTAGCGGGAGAAACAATGAGCAGTTCTTC.

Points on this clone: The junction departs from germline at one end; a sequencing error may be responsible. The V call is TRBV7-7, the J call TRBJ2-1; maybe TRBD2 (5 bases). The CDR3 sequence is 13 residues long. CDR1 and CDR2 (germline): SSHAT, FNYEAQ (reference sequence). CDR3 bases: TGTGCTAGCAGCTTAGGCGGGCGCGGTGAGCAGTTCTTC. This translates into CASSLGGRGEQFF.

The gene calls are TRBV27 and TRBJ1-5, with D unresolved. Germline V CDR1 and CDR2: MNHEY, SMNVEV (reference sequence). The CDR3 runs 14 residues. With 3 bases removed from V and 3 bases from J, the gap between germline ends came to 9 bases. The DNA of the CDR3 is TGTGCCAGCAGTTTGAGAGGTCTCAATCAGCCCCAGCATTTT. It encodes CASSLRGLNQPQHF.

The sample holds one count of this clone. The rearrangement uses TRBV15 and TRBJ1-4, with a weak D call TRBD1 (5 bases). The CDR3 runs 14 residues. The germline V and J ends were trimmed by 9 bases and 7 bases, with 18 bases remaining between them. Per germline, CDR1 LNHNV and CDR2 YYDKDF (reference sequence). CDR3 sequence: CATAAGSGGEKLFF. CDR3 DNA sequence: TGTGCCACTGCCGCAGGGAGCGGAGGTGAAAAACTGTTTTTT.

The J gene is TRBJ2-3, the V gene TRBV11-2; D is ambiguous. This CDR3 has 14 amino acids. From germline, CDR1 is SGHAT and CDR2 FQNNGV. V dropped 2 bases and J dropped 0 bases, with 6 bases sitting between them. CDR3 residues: CASSLSASTDTQYF. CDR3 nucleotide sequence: TGTGCCAGCAGCTTATCGGCTAGCACAGATACGCAGTATTTT. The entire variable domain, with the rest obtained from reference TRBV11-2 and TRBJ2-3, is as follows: EAGVAQSPRYKIIEKRQSVAFWCNPISGHATLYWYQQILGQGPKLLIQFQNNGVVDDSQLPKDRFSAERLKGVDSTLKIQPAKLEDSAVYLCASSLSASTDTQYFGPGTRLTVL.

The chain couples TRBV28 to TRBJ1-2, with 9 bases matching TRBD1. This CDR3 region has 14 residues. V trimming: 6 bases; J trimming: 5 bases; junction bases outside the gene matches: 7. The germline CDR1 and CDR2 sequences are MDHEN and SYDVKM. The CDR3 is CASSQQGARYGYTF. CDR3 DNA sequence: TGTGCCAGCAGCCAACAGGGGGCGCGGTATGGCTACACCTTC.

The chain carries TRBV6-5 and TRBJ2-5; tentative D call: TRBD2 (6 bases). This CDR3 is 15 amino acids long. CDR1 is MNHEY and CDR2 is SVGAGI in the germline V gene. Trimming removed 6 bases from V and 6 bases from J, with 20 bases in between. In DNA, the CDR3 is TGTGCCAGCAGCCCAGCCCGGGACTGGTCAAAGACCCAGTACTTC. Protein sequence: CASSPARDWSKTQYF.

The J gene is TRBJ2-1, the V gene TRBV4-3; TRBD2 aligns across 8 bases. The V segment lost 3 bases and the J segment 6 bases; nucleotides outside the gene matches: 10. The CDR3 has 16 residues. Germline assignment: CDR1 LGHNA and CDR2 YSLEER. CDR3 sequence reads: CASSHELAATSNEQFF. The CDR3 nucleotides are TGCGCCAGCAGCCATGAACTAGCGGCGACCTCCAATGAGCAGTTCTTC.

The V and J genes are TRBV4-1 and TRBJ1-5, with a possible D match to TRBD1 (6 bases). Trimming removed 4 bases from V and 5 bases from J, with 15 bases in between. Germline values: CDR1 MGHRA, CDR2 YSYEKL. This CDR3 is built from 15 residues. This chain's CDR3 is CASSPTNRADQPQHF. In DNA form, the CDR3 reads TGCGCCAGCAGCCCGACCAACAGGGCGGATCAGCCCCAGCATTTT.

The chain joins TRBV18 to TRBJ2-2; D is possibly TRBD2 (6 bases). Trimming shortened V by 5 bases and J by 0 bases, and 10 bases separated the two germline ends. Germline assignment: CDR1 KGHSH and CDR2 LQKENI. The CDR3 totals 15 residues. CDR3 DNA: TGTGCCAGCTCATGGGGAGGTTCGAACACCGGGGAGCTGTTTTTT. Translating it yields CASSWGGSNTGELFF.